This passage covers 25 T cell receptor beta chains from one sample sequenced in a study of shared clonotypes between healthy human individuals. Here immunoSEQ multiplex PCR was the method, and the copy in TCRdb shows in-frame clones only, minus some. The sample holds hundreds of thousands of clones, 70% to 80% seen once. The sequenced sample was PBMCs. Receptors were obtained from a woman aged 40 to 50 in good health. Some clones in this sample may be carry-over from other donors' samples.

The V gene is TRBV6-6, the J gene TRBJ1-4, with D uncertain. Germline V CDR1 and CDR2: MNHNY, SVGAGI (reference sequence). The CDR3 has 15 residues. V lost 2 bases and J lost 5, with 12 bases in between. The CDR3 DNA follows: TGTGCCAGCAGTTACGCGGGGAGTGGGAATGAAAAACTGTTTTTT. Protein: CASSYAGSGNEKLFF.

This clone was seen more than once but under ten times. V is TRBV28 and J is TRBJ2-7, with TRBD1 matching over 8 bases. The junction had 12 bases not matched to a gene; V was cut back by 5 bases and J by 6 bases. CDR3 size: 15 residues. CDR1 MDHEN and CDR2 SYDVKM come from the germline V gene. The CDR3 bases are TGTGCCAGCAGTCCTAGCCCGGACAGGGCCCCCGAGCAGTACTTC. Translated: CASSPSPDRAPEQYF.

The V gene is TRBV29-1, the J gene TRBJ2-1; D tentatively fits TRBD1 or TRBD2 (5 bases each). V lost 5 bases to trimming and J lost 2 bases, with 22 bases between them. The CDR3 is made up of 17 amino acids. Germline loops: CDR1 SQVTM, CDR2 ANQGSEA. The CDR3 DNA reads TGCAGCGTTTACCTCCGGGGCCTGGCGGGCCCCTACAATGAGCAGTTCTTC. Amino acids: CSVYLRGLAGPYNEQFF.

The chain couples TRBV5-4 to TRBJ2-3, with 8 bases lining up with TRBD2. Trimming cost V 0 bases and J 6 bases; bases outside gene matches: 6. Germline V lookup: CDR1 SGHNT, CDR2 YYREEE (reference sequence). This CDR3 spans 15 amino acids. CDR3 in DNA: TGTGCCAGCAGCTTGGCCAAGCGGGAGTCGGATACGCAGTATTTT. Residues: CASSLAKRESDTQYF.

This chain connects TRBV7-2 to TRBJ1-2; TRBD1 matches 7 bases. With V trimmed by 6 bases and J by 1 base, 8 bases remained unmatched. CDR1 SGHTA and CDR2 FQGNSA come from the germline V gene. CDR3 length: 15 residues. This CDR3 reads CASSRGQSRNYGYTF. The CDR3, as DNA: TGTGCCAGCAGTCGGGGACAGTCACGTAACTATGGCTACACCTTC.

The CDR3 DNA is TGTGCCAGCAGTGCCGAGGTGGGAGAAGGCCAGGTCTCCTACGAGCAGTACTTC. Protein sequence: CASSAEVGEGQVSYEQYF. The rearrangement links TRBV25-1 to TRBJ2-7; tentatively, D is TRBD2 (5 bases). Trimming shortened V by 4 bases and J by 0 bases, and 22 bases separated the two germline ends. Germline CDR1 reads MGHDK; CDR2 reads SYGVNS. This CDR3 has 18 amino acids.

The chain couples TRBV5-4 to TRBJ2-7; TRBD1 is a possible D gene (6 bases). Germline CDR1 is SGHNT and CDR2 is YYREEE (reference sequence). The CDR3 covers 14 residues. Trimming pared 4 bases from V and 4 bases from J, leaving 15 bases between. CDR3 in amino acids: CASSQVGAPYEQYF. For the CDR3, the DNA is TGTGCCAGCAGCCAAGTGGGGGCACCATACGAGCAGTACTTC.

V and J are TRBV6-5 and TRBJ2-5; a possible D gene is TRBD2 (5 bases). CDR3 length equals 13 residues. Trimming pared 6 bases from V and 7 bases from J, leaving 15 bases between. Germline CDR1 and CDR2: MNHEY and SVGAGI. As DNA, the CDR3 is TGTGCCAGCAGAAAAGGACCTCGGGGGACCCAGTACTTC. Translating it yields CASRKGPRGTQYF.

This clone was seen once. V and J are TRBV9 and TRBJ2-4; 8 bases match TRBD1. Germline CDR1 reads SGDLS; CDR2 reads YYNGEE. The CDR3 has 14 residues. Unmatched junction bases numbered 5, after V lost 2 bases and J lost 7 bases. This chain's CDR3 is CASSVGQGWNIQYF. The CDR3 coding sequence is TGTGCCAGCAGCGTTGGACAGGGTTGGAACATTCAGTACTTC.

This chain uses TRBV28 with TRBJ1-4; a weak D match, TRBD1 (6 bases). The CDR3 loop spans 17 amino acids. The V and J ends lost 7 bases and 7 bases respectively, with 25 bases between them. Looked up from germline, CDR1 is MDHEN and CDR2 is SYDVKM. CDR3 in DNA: TGTGCCAGCACCCGTACACCAGCTCGGGGGCCCGGTGAAAAACTGTTTTTT. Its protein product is CASTRTPARGPGEKLFF.

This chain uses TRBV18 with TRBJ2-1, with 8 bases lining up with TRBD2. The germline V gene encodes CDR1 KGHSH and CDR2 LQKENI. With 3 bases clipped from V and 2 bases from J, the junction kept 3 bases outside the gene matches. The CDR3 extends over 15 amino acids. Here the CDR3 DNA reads TGTGCCAGCTCACCGGGCGGGAGGACCTACAATGAGCAGTTCTTC. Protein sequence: CASSPGGRTYNEQFF.

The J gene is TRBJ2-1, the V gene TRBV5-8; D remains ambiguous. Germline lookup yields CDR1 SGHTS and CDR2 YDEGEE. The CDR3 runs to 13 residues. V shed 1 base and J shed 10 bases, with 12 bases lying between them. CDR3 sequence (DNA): TGTGCCAGCAGCTTGTGGGCGGCCCGGGAGCAGTTCTTC. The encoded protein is CASSLWAAREQFF. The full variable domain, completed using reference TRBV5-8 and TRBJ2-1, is EAGVTQSPTHLIKTRGQQATLRCSPISGHTSVYWYQQALGLGLQFLLWYDEGEERNRGNFPPRFSGRQFPNYSSELNVNALELEDSALYLCASSLWAAREQFFGPGTRLTVL.

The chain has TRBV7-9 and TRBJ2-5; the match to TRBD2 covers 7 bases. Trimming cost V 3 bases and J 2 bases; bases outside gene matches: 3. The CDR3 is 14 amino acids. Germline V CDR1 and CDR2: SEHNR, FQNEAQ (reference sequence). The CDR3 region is CASSLVGGQETQYF. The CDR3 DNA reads TGTGCCAGCAGCTTGGTGGGAGGGCAAGAGACCCAGTACTTC. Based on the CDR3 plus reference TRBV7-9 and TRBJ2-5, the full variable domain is DTGVSQNPRHKITKRGQNVTFRCDPISEHNRLYWYRQTLGQGPEFLTYFQNEAQLEKSRLLSDRFSAERPKGSFSTLEIQRTEQGDSAMYLCASSLVGGQETQYFGPGTRLLVL.

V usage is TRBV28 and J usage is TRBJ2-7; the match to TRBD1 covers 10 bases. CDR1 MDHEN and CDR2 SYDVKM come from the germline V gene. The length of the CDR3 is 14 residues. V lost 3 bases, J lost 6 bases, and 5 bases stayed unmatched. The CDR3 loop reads CASSFDRGLGEQYF. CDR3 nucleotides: TGTGCCAGCAGTTTCGACAGGGGGCTAGGCGAGCAGTACTTC.

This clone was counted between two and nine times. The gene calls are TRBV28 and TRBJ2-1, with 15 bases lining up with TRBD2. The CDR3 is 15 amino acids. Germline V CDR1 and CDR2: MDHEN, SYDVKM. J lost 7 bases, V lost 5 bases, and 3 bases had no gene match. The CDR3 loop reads CASSRTSGRVNEQFF. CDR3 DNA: TGTGCCAGCAGTCGGACTAGCGGGAGGGTAAATGAGCAGTTCTTC.

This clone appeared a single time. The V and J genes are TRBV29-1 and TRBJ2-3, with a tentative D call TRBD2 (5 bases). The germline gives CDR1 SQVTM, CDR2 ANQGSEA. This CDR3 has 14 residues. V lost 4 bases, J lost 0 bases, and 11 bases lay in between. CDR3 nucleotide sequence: TGCAGCGTTGTCTTAGCGCCTAGCACAGATACGCAGTATTTT. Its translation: CSVVLAPSTDTQYF.

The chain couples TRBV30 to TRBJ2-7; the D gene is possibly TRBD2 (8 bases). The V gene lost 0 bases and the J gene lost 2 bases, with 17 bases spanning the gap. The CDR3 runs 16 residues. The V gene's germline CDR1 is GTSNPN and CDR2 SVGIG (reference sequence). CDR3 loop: CAWSVREGAKAYEQYF. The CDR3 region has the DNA TGTGCCTGGAGTGTACGGGAGGGGGCGAAGGCCTACGAGCAGTACTTC. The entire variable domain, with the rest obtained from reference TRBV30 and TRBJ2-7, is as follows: SQTIHQWPATLVQPVGSPLSLECTVEGTSNPNLYWYRQAAGRGLQLLFYSVGIGQISSEVPQNLSASRPQDRQFILSSKKLLLSDSGFYLCAWSVREGAKAYEQYFGPGTRLTVT.

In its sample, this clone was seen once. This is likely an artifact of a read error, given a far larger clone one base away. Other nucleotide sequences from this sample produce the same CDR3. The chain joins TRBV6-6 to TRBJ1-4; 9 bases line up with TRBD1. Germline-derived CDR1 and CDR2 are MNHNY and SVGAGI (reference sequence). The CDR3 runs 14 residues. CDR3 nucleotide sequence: TGTGCCAGCAGTTACGGGACAGGGCTTGAAAAATTGTTTTTT. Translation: CASSYGTGLEKLFF.

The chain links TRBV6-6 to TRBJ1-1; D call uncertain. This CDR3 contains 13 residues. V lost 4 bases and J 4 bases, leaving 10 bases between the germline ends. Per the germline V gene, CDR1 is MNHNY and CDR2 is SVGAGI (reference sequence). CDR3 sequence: CASSSWGLTEAFF. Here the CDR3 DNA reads TGTGCCAGCAGTTCCTGGGGTCTCACTGAAGCTTTCTTT.

The CDR3 nucleotides are TGTGCCAGCAGCAAAGGACAGGGAAACTATGGCTACACCTTC. This sequence encodes CASSKGQGNYGYTF. This chain uses TRBV6-7 with TRBJ1-2; TRBD1 agrees at 8 bases. TRBV6-7 is placed among ORFs of uncertain function. V shed 6 bases and J 2 bases; nucleotides not matched to a gene: 5. CDR3 length: 14 residues.

In nucleotides, the CDR3 is TGTGCCAGCAGTTTATCGGACAGGGGGCGACCCAATACGCAGTATTTT. This codes for CASSLSDRGRPNTQYF. The chain has TRBV27 and TRBJ2-3; TRBD1 matches at 11 bases. This CDR3 has 16 amino acids. J gave up 7 bases and V 0 bases, and 6 bases lay outside the gene matches. Germline CDR1 and CDR2: MNHEY and SMNVEV (reference sequence).

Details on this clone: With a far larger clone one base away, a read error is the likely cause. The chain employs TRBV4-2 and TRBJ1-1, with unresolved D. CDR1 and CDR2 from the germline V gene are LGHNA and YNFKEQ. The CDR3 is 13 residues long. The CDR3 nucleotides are TGTGCCGGCAGCCAAGGTCGAAAGACTGAAGCTTTCTTT. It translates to CAGSQGRKTEAFF.

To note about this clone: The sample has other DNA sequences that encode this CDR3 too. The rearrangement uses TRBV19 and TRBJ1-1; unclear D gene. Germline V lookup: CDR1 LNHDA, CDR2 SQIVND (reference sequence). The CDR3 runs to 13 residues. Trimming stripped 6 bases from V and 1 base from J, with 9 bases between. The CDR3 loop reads CASSWTENTEAFF. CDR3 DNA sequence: TGTGCCAGTAGCTGGACGGAGAACACTGAAGCTTTCTTT.

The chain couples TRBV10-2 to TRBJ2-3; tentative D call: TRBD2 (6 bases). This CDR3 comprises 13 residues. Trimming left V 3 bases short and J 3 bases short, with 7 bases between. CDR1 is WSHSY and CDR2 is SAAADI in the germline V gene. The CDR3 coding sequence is TGCGCCAGCAGTGACGGGGGAACAGATACGCAGTATTTT. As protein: CASSDGGTDTQYF.

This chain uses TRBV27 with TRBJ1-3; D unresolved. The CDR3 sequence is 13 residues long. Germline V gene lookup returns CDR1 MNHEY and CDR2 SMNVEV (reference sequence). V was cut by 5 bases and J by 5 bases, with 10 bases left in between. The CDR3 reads CASSRKNRNTIYF. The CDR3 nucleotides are TGTGCCAGCAGTCGAAAAAATCGAAACACCATATATTTT.